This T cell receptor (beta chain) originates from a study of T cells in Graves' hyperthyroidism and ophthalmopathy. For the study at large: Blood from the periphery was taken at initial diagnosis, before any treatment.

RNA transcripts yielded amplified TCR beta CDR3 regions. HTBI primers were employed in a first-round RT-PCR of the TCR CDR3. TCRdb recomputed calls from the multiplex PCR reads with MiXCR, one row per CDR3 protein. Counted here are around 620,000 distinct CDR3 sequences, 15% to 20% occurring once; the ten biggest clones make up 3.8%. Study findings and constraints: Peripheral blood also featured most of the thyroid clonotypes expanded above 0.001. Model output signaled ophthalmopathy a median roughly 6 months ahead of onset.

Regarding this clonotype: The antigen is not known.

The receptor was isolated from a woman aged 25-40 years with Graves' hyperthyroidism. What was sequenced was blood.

The CDR3 reads CASSILDSQVTSYEQYF. The CDR3 DNA sequence: TGCGCCAGCAGCATCCTTGACAGCCAGGTCACGTCCTACGAGCAGTACTTC. The chain links TRBV5-1 to TRBJ2-7, with D perhaps TRBD1 (5 bases). Germline V gives CDR1 SGHRS, CDR2 YFSETQ. Trimming stripped 4 bases from V and 1 base from J, with 21 bases between. This CDR3 contains 17 residues.